This T cell receptor (beta chain) was recorded in a study of blood T cell repertoires in COVID-19. About the study: Sample material is recorded as cDNA or gDNA derived from T cells, B-cell-depleted T cells, or PBMCs.

Repertoires were generated with immunoSEQ multiplex PCR, while TCRdb's copy carries only in-frame clones and drops some. The repertoire holds around 340,000 clones, 80% to 90% seen once, with around 4.2% in the top ten. Points on this clone: The sample has other DNA sequences that encode this CDR3 too.

Recruits, aged about 18 to 100 years, lived in 25 or so US areas. Germline V gene lookup returns CDR1 LNHNV and CDR2 YYDKDF (reference sequence). V lost 0 bases to trimming and J lost 3 bases, with 6 bases between them. The CDR3 is made up of 13 amino acids. This rearrangement joins TRBV15 to TRBJ2-7; D is perhaps TRBD1 (5 bases). Sequenced input: PBMCs or T cells enriched from blood (not recorded which). The source of this sequence is a woman aged 40 to 50 with acute COVID-19. CDR3 in DNA: TGTGCCACCAGCAGAGATACAGGCTACGAGCAGTACTTC. Amino acid sequence: CATSRDTGYEQYF.